A selection of T cell receptor beta chains follows, all from one sample in a study of beta chain features in type 1 diabetes. Measured with immunoSEQ multiplex PCR; TCRdb has only the in-frame clones, and not every one. The sample holds about 230,000 clones, about 10% seen once. Sequencing input: naive CD4+ T cells from blood. The receptors stem from a woman under 30 in good health. Each CDR3 is given with its conserved first and last residue. A D gene is named only where the DNA matches it firmly. Only part of the rows carry a size: once, few, many, or a class if the clone is expanded.

D: TRBD1
J: TRBJ2-7
size: -
V: TRBV27
DNA: TGTGCCAGCAGCCAGACAGGGGTCGAGCAGTACTTC
CDR3: CASSQTGVEQYF

D: TRBD1
J: TRBJ2-4
size: few
V: TRBV30
DNA: TGTGCCTGGCGCCCCGACAGGGGAAGCTTAGCCAAAAACATTCAGTACTTC
CDR3: CAWRPDRGSLAKNIQYF

D: -
J: TRBJ1-5
size: few
V: TRBV6-1
DNA: TGTGCCAGCAGTGCAGAGACTGCACAGCCCCAGCATTTT
CDR3: CASSAETAQPQHF

D: TRBD2
J: TRBJ2-1
size: few
V: TRBV12-5
DNA: TGTGCTAGTGGACCTTTATCGGGAGGTGAGCAGTTCTTC
CDR3: CASGPLSGGEQFF

D: -
J: TRBJ2-5
size: few
V: TRBV29-1
DNA: TGCAGCGTTGACGGGGGTGAGACCCAGTACTTC
CDR3: CSVDGGETQYF

D: -
J: TRBJ2-1
size: few
V: TRBV7-9
DNA: TGTGCCAGCAGCTTAGGATGGGCTGGGGAGCAGTTCTTC
CDR3: CASSLGWAGEQFF

D: -
J: TRBJ1-2
size: -
V: TRBV27
DNA: TGTGCCAGCAGTTTAAAGGCGGGGAATGGCTACACCTTC
CDR3: CASSLKAGNGYTF

D: -
J: TRBJ2-2
size: -
V: TRBV21-1
DNA: TGTGCCAGCAGCAAAGTTAGGGCCGGGGACAGGGTGAATACCGGGGAGCTGTTTTTT
CDR3: CASSKVRAGDRVNTGELFF

D: -
J: TRBJ2-6
size: few
V: TRBV2
DNA: TGTGCCAGCAGTGAAGCTCGGTCTGGGGCCAACGTCCTGACTTTC
CDR3: CASSEARSGANVLTF

D: TRBD1
J: TRBJ1-5
size: -
V: TRBV7-9
DNA: TGTGCCAGCAGCTTTGGACAGGGCAATCAGCCCCAGCATTTT
CDR3: CASSFGQGNQPQHF

D: -
J: TRBJ2-7
size: few
V: TRBV6-5
DNA: TGTGCCAGCAGTTACACTGCGACAGGCGTTAACTACGAGCAGTACTTC
CDR3: CASSYTATGVNYEQYF

D: -
J: TRBJ1-1
size: -
V: TRBV5-1
DNA: TGCGCCAGCAGCTTCGAGCCCCGGGAAACTGAAGCTTTCTTT
CDR3: CASSFEPRETEAFF

D: -
J: TRBJ1-1
size: few
V: TRBV5-6
DNA: TGTGCCAGCAGCTTGGGCAGTTGGGCTTTCTTT
CDR3: CASSLGSWAFF

D: TRBD2
J: TRBJ2-1
size: -
V: TRBV11-2
DNA: TGTGCCAGCAGCTTAGAGGCGCGGCGGGGGGAGCAGTTCTTC
CDR3: CASSLEARRGEQFF

D: -
J: TRBJ2-7
size: -
V: TRBV7-9
DNA: TGTGCCAGCAGCGGCCTTTCTTACGAGCAGTACTTC
CDR3: CASSGLSYEQYF

D: TRBD1
J: TRBJ1-5
size: few
V: TRBV28
DNA: TGTGCCAGCAGTTGGACAGGGCCTGGCAATCAGCCCCAGCATTTT
CDR3: CASSWTGPGNQPQHF

D: -
J: TRBJ1-1
size: -
V: TRBV30
DNA: TGTGCCTCCTGGCGGGGATCGGGTTCGGGCACTGAAGCTTTCTTT
CDR3: CASWRGSGSGTEAFF